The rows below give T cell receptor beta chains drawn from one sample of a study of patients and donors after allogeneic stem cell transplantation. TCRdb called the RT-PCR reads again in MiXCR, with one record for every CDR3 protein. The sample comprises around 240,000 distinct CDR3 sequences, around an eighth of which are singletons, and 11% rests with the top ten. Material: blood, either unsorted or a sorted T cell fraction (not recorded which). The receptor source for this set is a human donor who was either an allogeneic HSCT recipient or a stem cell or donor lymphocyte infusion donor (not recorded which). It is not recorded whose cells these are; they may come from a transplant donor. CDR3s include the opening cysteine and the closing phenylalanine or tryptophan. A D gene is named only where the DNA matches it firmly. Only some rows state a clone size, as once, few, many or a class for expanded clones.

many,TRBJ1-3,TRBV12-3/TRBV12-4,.,CASSQGVGNTIYF,TGTGCCAGCAGCCAGGGTGTAGGAAACACCATATATTTT
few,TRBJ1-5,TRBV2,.,CASSGRVSNQPQHF,TGTGCCAGCAGTGGGAGGGTTAGCAATCAGCCCCAGCATTTT
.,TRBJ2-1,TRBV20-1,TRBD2,CSAHGGLANEQFF,TGCAGTGCTCACGGCGGACTAGCGAATGAGCAGTTCTTC
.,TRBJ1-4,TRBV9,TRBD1,CASSDGGTANEKLFF,TGTGCCAGCAGCGATGGAGGGACAGCTAATGAAAAACTGTTTTTT
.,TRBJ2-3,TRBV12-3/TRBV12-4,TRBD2,CASSFSGRFTDTQYF,TGTGCCAGCAGTTTTAGCGGGCGATTCACAGATACGCAGTATTTT
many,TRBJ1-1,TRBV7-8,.,CASSLRRGQNTEAFF,TGTGCCAGCAGCTTACGCAGGGGCCAGAACACTGAAGCTTTCTTT
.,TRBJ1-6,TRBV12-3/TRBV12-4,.,CASSPRGGGSPLHF,TGTGCCAGCAGTCCTAGGGGTGGAGGATCACCCCTCCACTTT
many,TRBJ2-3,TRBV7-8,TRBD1,CASSPDRDTQYF,TGTGCCAGCAGTCCCGACAGGGATACACAGTATTTT
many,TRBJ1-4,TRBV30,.,CAWSGGQAVKVATNEKLFF,TGTGCCTGGAGCGGTGGGCAGGCCGTCAAGGTGGCAACTAATGAAAAACTGTTTTTT
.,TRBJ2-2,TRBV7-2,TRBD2,CASSRLAGLNTGELFF,TGTGCCAGCAGTCGCCTAGCGGGTTTAAACACCGGGGAGCTGTTTTTT
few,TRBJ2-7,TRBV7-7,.,CASSLDRGGEQYF,TGTGCCAGCAGCTTAGATCGGGGCGGGGAGCAGTACTTC